A single TCR beta chain is shown here with its context. Its antigen is undetermined. One entry per CDR3 protein, called by TCRdb with MiXCR from the 5' RACE reads. The sample records some 840,000 distinct CDR3 sequences, 12% being singletons. The data belong to a study of CD8 T cells in ankylosing spondylitis. Study-wide results and limits: Several highly homologous variants made up a TCR beta motif, and this motif appeared characteristic of ankylosing spondylitis blood. As reported, disease-linked clones showed significant enrichment in matched ankylosing spondylitis synovial fluid.

With V trimmed by 5 bases and J by 5 bases, 14 bases remained unmatched. The CDR3 runs 17 residues. The origin of this receptor is a male donor with ankylosing spondylitis. The chain has TRBV12-3 or TRBV12-4 and TRBJ2-5; the match to TRBD2 covers 10 bases. The material sequenced was blood, either unsorted or a sorted T cell fraction (not recorded which). The CDR3 nucleotides read TGTGCCAGCAGTCTTAGCGGGAGGCACTTCTCCGGGGAGACCCAGTACTTC. Its translation: CASSLSGRHFSGETQYF.